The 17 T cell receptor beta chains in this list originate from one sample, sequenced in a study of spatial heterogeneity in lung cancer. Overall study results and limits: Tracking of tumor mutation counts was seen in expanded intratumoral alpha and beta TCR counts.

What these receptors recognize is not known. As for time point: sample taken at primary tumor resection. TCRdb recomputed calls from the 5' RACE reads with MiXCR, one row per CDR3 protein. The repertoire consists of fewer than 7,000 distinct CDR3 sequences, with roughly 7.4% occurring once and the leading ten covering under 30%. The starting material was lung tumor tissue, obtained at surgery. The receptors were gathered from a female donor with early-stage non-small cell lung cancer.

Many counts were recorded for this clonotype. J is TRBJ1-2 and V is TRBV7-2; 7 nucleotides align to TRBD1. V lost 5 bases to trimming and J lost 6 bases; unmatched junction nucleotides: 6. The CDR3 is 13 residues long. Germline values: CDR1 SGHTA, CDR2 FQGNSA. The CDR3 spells CASSETGMHGYTF. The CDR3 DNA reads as TGTGCCAGCAGCGAGACAGGGATGCATGGCTACACCTTC.

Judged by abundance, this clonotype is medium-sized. The CDR3 loop reads CASLTTTGTGELFF. The CDR3 DNA sequence: TGTGCCAGCCTGACTACAACAGGCACCGGGGAGCTGTTTTTT. The chain joins TRBV7-9 to TRBJ2-2; perhaps D is TRBD1 or TRBD2 (5 bases each). The V end was cut by 8 bases, the J end by 4 bases, with 14 bases between. CDR1 and CDR2 (germline): SEHNR, FQNEAQ (reference sequence). The CDR3 covers 14 residues.

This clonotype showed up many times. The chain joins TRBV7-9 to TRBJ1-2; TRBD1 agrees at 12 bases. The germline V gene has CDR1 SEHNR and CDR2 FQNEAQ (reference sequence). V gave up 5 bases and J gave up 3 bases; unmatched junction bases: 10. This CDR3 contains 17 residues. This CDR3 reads CASSPVGQGARDYGYTF. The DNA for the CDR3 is TGTGCCAGCAGCCCAGTGGGACAGGGGGCGCGAGACTATGGCTACACCTTC. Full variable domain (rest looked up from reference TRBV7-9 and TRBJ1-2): DTGVSQNPRHKITKRGQNVTFRCDPISEHNRLYWYRQTLGQGPEFLTYFQNEAQLEKSRLLSDRFSAERPKGSFSTLEIQRTEQGDSAMYLCASSPVGQGARDYGYTFGSGTRLTVV.

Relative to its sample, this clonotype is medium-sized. CDR3 in DNA: TGTGCCAGCAGCTTGGGGACTAGCGGTTACCAACAAGAGACCCAGTACTTC. This encodes CASSLGTSGYQQETQYF. The rearrangement links TRBV7-2 to TRBJ2-5; 11 nucleotides agree with TRBD2. After removal of 3 bases from V and 2 bases from J, the junction contained 8 bases not matched to a gene. Germline CDR1 is SGHTA and CDR2 is FQGNSA. CDR3 length: 17 residues.

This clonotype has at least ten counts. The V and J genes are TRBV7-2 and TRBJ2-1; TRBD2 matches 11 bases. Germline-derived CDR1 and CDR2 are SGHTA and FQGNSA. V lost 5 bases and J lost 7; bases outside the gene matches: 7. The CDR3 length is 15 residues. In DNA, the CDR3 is TGTGCCAGCAGCCCCACTAGCGGGAGTTTGAATGAGCAGTTCTTC. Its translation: CASSPTSGSLNEQFF.

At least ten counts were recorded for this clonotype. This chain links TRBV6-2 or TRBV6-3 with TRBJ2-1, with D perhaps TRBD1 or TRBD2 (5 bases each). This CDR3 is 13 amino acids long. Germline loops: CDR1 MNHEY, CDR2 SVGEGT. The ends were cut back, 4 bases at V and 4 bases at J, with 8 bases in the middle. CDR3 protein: CASSFEGYNEQFF. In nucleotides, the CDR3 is TGTGCCAGCAGTTTCGAGGGGTACAATGAGCAGTTCTTC.

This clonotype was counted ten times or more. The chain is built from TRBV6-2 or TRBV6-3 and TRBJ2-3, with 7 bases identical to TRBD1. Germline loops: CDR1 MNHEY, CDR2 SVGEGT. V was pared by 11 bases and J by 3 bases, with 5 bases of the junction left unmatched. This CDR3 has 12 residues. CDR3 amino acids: CAVLGQTDTQYF. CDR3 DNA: TGTGCCGTCCTGGGACAGACAGATACGCAGTATTTT.

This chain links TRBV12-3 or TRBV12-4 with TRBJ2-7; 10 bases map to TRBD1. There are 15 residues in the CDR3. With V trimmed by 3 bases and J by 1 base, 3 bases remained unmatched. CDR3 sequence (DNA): TGTGCCAGCAGTTTGACAGGGGGCGGGTCCTACGAGCAGTACTTC. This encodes CASSLTGGGSYEQYF.

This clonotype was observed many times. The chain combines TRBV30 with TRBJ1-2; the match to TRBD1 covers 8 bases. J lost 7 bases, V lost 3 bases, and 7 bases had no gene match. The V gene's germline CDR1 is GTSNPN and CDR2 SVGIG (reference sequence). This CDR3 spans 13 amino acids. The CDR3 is CAWRSQGAGGYTF. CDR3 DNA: TGTGCCTGGAGATCCCAGGGGGCTGGTGGCTACACCTTC.

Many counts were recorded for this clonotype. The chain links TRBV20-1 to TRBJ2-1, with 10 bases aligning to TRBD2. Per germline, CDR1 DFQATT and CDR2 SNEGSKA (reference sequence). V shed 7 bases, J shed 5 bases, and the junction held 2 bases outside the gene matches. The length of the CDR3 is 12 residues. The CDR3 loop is CSVTSGNNEQFF. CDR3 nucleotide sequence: TGCAGTGTCACTAGCGGGAACAATGAGCAGTTCTTC.

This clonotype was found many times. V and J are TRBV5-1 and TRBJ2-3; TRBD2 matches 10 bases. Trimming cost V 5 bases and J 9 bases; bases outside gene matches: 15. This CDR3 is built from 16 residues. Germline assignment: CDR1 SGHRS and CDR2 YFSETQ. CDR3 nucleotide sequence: TGCGCCAGCAGACCCGGGACTAGCGCGGTTCTCGCGACGCAGTATTTT. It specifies CASRPGTSAVLATQYF.

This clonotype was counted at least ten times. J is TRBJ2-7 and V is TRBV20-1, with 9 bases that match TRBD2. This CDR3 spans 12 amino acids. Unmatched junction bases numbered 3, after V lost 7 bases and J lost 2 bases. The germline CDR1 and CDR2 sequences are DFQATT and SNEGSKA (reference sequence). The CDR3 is CSVTSGTYEQYF. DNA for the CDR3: TGCAGTGTGACTAGCGGAACCTACGAGCAGTACTTC.

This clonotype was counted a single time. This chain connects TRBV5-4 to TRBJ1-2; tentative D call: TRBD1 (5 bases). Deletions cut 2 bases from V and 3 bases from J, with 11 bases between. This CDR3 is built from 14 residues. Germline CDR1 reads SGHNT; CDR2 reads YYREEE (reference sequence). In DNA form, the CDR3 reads TGTGCCAGCAGCTTAGCAGGGCAAGACTATGGCTACACCTTC. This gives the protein CASSLAGQDYGYTF.

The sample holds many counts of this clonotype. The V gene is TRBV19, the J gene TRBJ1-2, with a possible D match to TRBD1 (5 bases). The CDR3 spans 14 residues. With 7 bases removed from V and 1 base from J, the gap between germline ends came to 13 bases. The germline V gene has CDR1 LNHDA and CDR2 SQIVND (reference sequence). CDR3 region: CASTLQGFNYGYTF. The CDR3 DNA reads TGTGCCAGTACACTCCAGGGTTTTAACTATGGCTACACCTTC.

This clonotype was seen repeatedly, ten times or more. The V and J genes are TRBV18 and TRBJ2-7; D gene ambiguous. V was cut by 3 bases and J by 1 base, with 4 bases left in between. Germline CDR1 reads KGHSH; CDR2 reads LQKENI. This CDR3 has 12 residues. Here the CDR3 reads CASSPSSYEQYF. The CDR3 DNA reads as TGTGCCAGCTCACCCTCTTCCTACGAGCAGTACTTC.

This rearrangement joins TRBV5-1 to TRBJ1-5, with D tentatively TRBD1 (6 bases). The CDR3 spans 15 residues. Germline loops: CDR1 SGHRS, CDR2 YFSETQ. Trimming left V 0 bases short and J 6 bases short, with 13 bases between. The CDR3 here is CASSLDGGRAQPQHF. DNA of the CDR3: TGCGCCAGCAGCTTGGACGGGGGGCGTGCTCAGCCCCAGCATTTT.

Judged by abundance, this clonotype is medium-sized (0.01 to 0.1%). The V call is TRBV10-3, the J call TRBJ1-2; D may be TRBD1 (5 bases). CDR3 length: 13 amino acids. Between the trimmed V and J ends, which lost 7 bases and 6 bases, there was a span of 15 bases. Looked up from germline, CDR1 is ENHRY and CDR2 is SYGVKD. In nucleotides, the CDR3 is TGTGCCATCACGAGGACACCAACAGATGGCTACACCTTC. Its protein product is CAITRTPTDGYTF.